The clone carrying this T cell receptor beta chain appeared once. What it recognizes is unknown. Expressed TCRB transcripts got sequenced, as all isolated RNA was reverse transcribed. Profiling relied on immunoSEQ multiplex PCR, and the TCRdb table lists in-frame clones only, not all of them. The sample has around 250,000 clones, 13% to 15% seen once. The sample is drawn from a study of beta chain features in type 1 diabetes. Study-wide results and limits: All four CD4+ subsets of Type 1 diabetes patients contained TCRB CDR3s that were moderately but significantly shorter.

The V gene lost 2 bases and the J gene lost 6 bases, with 11 bases spanning the gap. The CDR3 runs to 14 residues. Germline assignment: CDR1 SGHTA and CDR2 FQGTGA. Material for sequencing was naive CD4+ T cells from blood. The chain carries TRBV7-3 and TRBJ2-1; D not certain. The source is a young man with type 1 diabetes. CDR3 coding DNA: TGTGCCAGCAGCTTAGAGACTGCGGTCAATGAGCAGTTCTTC. It encodes CASSLETAVNEQFF. The complete variable domain, with remaining parts taken from reference TRBV7-3 and TRBJ2-1, reads GAGVSQTPSNKVTEKGKYVELRCDPISGHTALYWYRQSLGQGPEFLIYFQGTGAADDSGLPNDRFFAVRPEGSVSTLKIQRTERGDSAVYLCASSLETAVNEQFFGPGTRLTVL.